Listed below are T cell receptor beta chains from one sample, sequenced in a study of T cell repertoires in cytomegalovirus infection. TCRdb reanalysed the reads using MiXCR and keeps one entry per CDR3 protein. The sample has 600,000 to 800,000 distinct CDR3 sequences; 24% are singletons. The specimen sequenced was CD8+ T cells from PBMCs. The receptors stem from a human donor in good health (CMV status not recorded). Some clones in this sample may be carry-over from other donors' samples. CDR3s include the opening cysteine and the closing phenylalanine or tryptophan. The order of the fields is clone size, V gene, CDR3 length, D gene, J gene, CDR3 DNA, CDR3 protein. D genes are given only for firm matches. The listing skips clone size in some rows; elsewhere it reads once, few, many or a size class.

>many|TRBV7-8|12|.|TRBJ1-6
TGTGCCAGCAGCCCCAATAATTCACCCCTCCACTTT
CASSPNNSPLHF
>few|TRBV4-2|14|.|TRBJ2-7
TGTGCCAGCAGCCAACCAGGGGATAGGAACGAGCAGTACTTC
CASSQPGDRNEQYF
>.|TRBV15|20|.|TRBJ2-5
TGTGCCACCAGCAGAGATTATCCGAGCGAGTGGGCCTCTCAAGAAGAGACCCAGTACTTC
CATSRDYPSEWASQEETQYF
>.|TRBV6-4|15|TRBD2|TRBJ2-1
TGTGCCAGCAGTGACTCTAGCGGGAGTTACAATGAGCAGTTCTTC
CASSDSSGSYNEQFF
>few|TRBV28|13|TRBD1|TRBJ2-2
TGTGCCGGGCCGGGACAGGGTGTCGGGGAGCTGTTTTTT
CAGPGQGVGELFF
>.|TRBV27|16|.|TRBJ2-2
TGTGCCAGCAGTACACGGGACTCACCCAACACCGGGGAGCTGTTTTTT
CASSTRDSPNTGELFF
>few|TRBV28|17|TRBD1|TRBJ1-6
TGTGCCAGCAGTCCGGGACAGGCCAGCTCCTATAATTCACCCCTCCACTTT
CASSPGQASSYNSPLHF
>few|TRBV6-5|13|TRBD1|TRBJ2-5
TGTGCCAGCACCTACAGGGGACAAGAGACCCAGTACTTC
CASTYRGQETQYF
>many|TRBV7-9|14|.|TRBJ2-1
TGTGCCAGCAGCTCAGGTGAAGACGTGAATGAGCAGTTCTTC
CASSSGEDVNEQFF
>.|TRBV7-9|18|TRBD2|TRBJ2-5
TGTGCCAGCAGCTCTATAGACTACGGGACTAGCGGGGCAGAGACCCAGTACTTC
CASSSIDYGTSGAETQYF
>.|TRBV28|18|TRBD2|TRBJ2-1
TGTGCCAGCATCCCGACTAGCGGTCAAGGGCCATCCTACAATGAGCAGTTCTTC
CASIPTSGQGPSYNEQFF
>.|TRBV6-5|17|.|TRBJ1-6
TGTGCCAGCAGTTATCTGCCCCCCCCGGGGGATAATTCACCCCTCCACTTT
CASSYLPPPGDNSPLHF
>many|TRBV7-9|12|.|TRBJ1-1
TGTGCCAGCAGCTTCAGGGGTGGTGAAGCTTTCTTT
CASSFRGGEAFF
>few|TRBV7-2|13|.|TRBJ2-7
TGTGCCAGCAGCGCTAACCAGGGCTACGAGCAGTACTTC
CASSANQGYEQYF
>many|TRBV7-6|15|TRBD1|TRBJ2-2
TGTGCCAGCAGCTTATCGACAGGGGTTACCGGGGAGCTGTTTTTT
CASSLSTGVTGELFF
>.|TRBV20-1|13|TRBD1|TRBJ2-7
TGCAGTGCTAGAGAGTACAGGGGGCTTGAGCAGTACTTC
CSAREYRGLEQYF
>few|TRBV12-3/TRBV12-4|17|TRBD1|TRBJ1-1
TGTGCCAGCAGTTTAACAGGGGGCTGGGTGAGGGACACTGAAGCTTTCTTT
CASSLTGGWVRDTEAFF
>many|TRBV6-1|12|.|TRBJ2-1
TGTGCCAGCAGTCGCTTACGGAGTGAGCAGTTCTTC
CASSRLRSEQFF
>.|TRBV10-3|13|.|TRBJ2-7
TGTGCCATTCTAATTGACAGGGGAGGGGAGCAGTACTTC
CAILIDRGGEQYF
>.|TRBV19|13|.|TRBJ1-1
TGTGCCACCCGACCCCCGACTAAAACCGAAGCTTTCTTT
CATRPPTKTEAFF
>many|TRBV2|16|.|TRBJ1-2
TGTGCCAGCAGAGGGGGGGTTGGAATGACTAACTATGGCTACACCTTC
CASRGGVGMTNYGYTF
>.|TRBV5-1|16|TRBD1|TRBJ1-1
TGCGCCAGCAGCTCGCCCCCTGGACAGGTGGGCACTGAAGCTTTCTTT
CASSSPPGQVGTEAFF
>.|TRBV28|14|.|TRBJ1-5
TGTGCCAGCAGTGGCGGCGCGTCGGATCAGCCCCAGCATTTT
CASSGGASDQPQHF
>.|TRBV5-4|15|.|TRBJ1-5
TGTGCCAGCAGCCTCTTTGGGGAGAGTAATCAGCCCCAGCATTTT
CASSLFGESNQPQHF
>.|TRBV11-3|13|.|TRBJ2-1
TGTGCCAGCAAAGGGGGGGCCGACAATGAGCAGTTCTTC
CASKGGADNEQFF
>few|TRBV28|15|.|TRBJ1-1
TGTGCCAGCAGTGAACCTGGACACATGAACACTGAAGCTTTCTTT
CASSEPGHMNTEAFF
>.|TRBV7-9|15|.|TRBJ2-2
TGTGCCAGCAGAACCGGGACAAGAAACACCGGGGAGCTGTTTTTT
CASRTGTRNTGELFF
>few|TRBV5-4|14|.|TRBJ2-5
TGTGCCAGCAGCTTGGAGGCCCAAAAAGAGACCCAGTACTTC
CASSLEAQKETQYF
>many|TRBV12-3/TRBV12-4|17|.|TRBJ1-1
TGTGCCAGCAGTTTTGTAGTGGCCAGGGCGGTAAACACTGAAGCTTTCTTT
CASSFVVARAVNTEAFF
>.|TRBV7-9|16|.|TRBJ2-5
TGTGCCAGCAGCCCCCCGCGGAGGGGGACCCAAGAGACCCAGTACTTC
CASSPPRRGTQETQYF
>many|TRBV12-3/TRBV12-4|12|.|TRBJ2-7
TGTGCCAGCAGTTTGGGAAGGTCTGAGCAGTACTTC
CASSLGRSEQYF
>many|TRBV12-5|17|.|TRBJ1-3
TGTGCTAGTGGTTTGGCTCCGACGGGGTCCTCTGGAAACACCATATATTTT
CASGLAPTGSSGNTIYF
>few|TRBV6-5|14|.|TRBJ2-3
TGTGCCAGCAGTTACGGCGGGGCGGGAGATACGCAGTATTTT
CASSYGGAGDTQYF
>.|TRBV6-2/TRBV6-3|15|.|TRBJ2-1
TGTGCCAGCAGTCCGACAGGAACCTCCTACAATGAGCAGTTCTTC
CASSPTGTSYNEQFF
>many|TRBV7-2|11|.|TRBJ2-2
TGTGCCAGCACCGTCACCGGGGAGCTGTTTTTT
CASTVTGELFF
>.|TRBV19|13|.|TRBJ2-1
TGTGCCAGTAGTGAGGAGACACGGAATGAGCAGTTCTTC
CASSEETRNEQFF
>few|TRBV28|16|.|TRBJ2-3
TGTGCCAGCAGTTTTTTTATTCGGGCTAGCACAGATACGCAGTATTTT
CASSFFIRASTDTQYF
>many|TRBV7-2|18|.|TRBJ1-2
TGTGCCAGCAGCTTAGAACTTGTGAACAGACCCGTTAACTATGGCTACACCTTC
CASSLELVNRPVNYGYTF
>few|TRBV6-6|14|.|TRBJ1-4
TGTGCCAGCAGCGAGGGAGGCCCGGCTGAAAAACTGTTTTTT
CASSEGGPAEKLFF
>.|TRBV11-2|16|.|TRBJ2-5
TGTGCCAGCAGCTTAGTTGGGGGGGGGCACCAAGAGACCCAGTACTTC
CASSLVGGGHQETQYF
>few|TRBV10-3|16|.|TRBJ2-1
TGTGCCATCAGTGAGTCTAATACCGCACTGAGGAATGAGCAGTTCTTC
CAISESNTALRNEQFF
>.|TRBV20-1|12|TRBD1|TRBJ2-2
TGCAGTGCTTGGACAGGCACCGGGGAGCTGTTTTTT
CSAWTGTGELFF
>many|TRBV3-1|17|TRBD1|TRBJ2-3
TGTGCCAGCAGCCAAGGGGACAGGGCGAGAAGCACAGATACGCAGTATTTT
CASSQGDRARSTDTQYF
>.|TRBV7-9|14|.|TRBJ1-2
TGTGCCAGCAGCTTAGCCGGGGCCTCCTATGGCTACACCTTC
CASSLAGASYGYTF
>.|TRBV6-5|14|.|TRBJ2-5
TGTGCCGGCAGTTTCAGGGAAGGGAAAGAGACCCAGTACTTC
CAGSFREGKETQYF
>few|TRBV7-6|15|TRBD2|TRBJ2-2
TGTGCCAGCAGCTTCGGGGGGACCAACACCGGGGAGCTGTTTTTT
CASSFGGTNTGELFF
>few|TRBV14|15|TRBD1|TRBJ1-6
TGTGCCAGCAGCCCGCCGGGACAGTATAATTCACCCCTCCACTTT
CASSPPGQYNSPLHF
>.|TRBV6-5|16|TRBD2|TRBJ2-3
TGTGCCAGCAGCCCATCAGCGGGGGGGAACACAGATACGCAGTATTTT
CASSPSAGGNTDTQYF
>.|TRBV5-1|16|.|TRBJ2-1
TGCGCCAGCAGCTGGGGGGAGGTAAGCTCCTACAATGAGCAGTTCTTC
CASSWGEVSSYNEQFF
>many|TRBV7-9|16|TRBD2|TRBJ2-3
TGTGCCAGCAGCTCACTCGGGGGGGCCAGAACAGATACGCAGTATTTT
CASSSLGGARTDTQYF
>.|TRBV7-4|16|TRBD2|TRBJ2-1
TGTGCCAGCAGCTCTCTAGCGGGGGCAAACTACAATGAGCAGTTCTTC
CASSSLAGANYNEQFF
>few|TRBV19|17|TRBD1|TRBJ1-5
TGTGCCAGTAGTATTCCTATCGGACAGGGAAGTAATCAGCCCCAGCATTTT
CASSIPIGQGSNQPQHF
>.|TRBV11-3|15|TRBD1|TRBJ2-1
TGTGCCAGCAGCTTGGGGACAGGGGGCCCATTTGAGCAGTTCTTC
CASSLGTGGPFEQFF
>many|TRBV6-1|16|.|TRBJ1-5
TGTGCCAGCAGCGATCCTTCCAGGGTTAGCAATCAGCCCCAGCATTTT
CASSDPSRVSNQPQHF
>.|TRBV19|13|.|TRBJ1-1
TGTGCCAGTAGTATTGCGGCGCACACTGAAGCTTTCTTT
CASSIAAHTEAFF